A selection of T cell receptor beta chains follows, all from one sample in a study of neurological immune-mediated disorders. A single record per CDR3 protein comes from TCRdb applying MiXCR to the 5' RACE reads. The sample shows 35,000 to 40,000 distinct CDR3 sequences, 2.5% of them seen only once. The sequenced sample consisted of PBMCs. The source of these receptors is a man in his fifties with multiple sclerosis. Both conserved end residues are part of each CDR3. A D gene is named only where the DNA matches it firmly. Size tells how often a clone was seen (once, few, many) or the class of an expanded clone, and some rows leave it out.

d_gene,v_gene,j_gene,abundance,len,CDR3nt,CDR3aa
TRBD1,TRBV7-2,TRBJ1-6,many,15,TGTGCCAGCAGCAACCGGGACAGGGGGAATTCACCCCTCCACTTT,CASSNRDRGNSPLHF
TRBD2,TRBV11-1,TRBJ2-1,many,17,TGTGCCAGCAGCCCACCGGGACTAGCGGGGGGGTCCAATGAGCAGTTCTTC,CASSPPGLAGGSNEQFF
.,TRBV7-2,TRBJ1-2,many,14,TGTGCCAGCAGATCGGACCGAAACGGCTATGGCTACACCTTC,CASRSDRNGYGYTF
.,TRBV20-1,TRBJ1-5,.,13,TGCAGTGCCCAACAAGGAGTGTATCAGCCCCAGAATTTT,CSAQQGVYQPQNF
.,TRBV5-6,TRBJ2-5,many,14,TGTGCCAGCGGTACCCCGAGGGCAGGAGAGACCCAGTACTTC,CASGTPRAGETQYF
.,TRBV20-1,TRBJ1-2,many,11,TGCAGTGCAACGGCCACGGATGGCTACACCTTC,CSATATDGYTF
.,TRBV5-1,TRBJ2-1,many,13,TGCGCCAGCAGCTTGGCCCTGGGCAATGAGCAGTTCTTC,CASSLALGNEQFF
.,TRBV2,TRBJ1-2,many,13,TGTGCCAGCAGTGAATTCGAAAACTATGGCTACACCTTC,CASSEFENYGYTF
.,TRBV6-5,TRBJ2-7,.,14,TGTGCCAGCAGCCAACCGGGAAATACTTACGAGCAGTACTTC,CASSQPGNTYEQYF
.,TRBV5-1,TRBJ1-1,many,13,TGCGCCAGCAGCTTGGAAGGTTCCACTGAAGCTTTCTTT,CASSLEGSTEAFF